This T cell receptor beta chain emerged from a study of beta chain bispecific antibodies for T cell cancers. About the study: Surviving healthy donor T cells from leukemia-line and bispecific antibody cocultures were TRBV-sequenced for family depletion. The leukemia lines expressed TRBV12-3 (Jurkat) and TRBV5-5 (HPB-ALL).

Expansion lasted approximately 3 days, with either anti-CD3 antibody OKT3 or CD3/CD28 beads. Culture medium contained IL-2 at about 93 IU/ml and IL-7 at about 5 ng/ml. Each coculture: approximately 5 x 10^4 target cells, approximately 5 x 10^4 normal T cells, bispecific antibody. TCRdb processed the 5' RACE reads anew with MiXCR; each CDR3 protein has one entry. The top ten clones hold about 31% of a sample with about 20,000 distinct CDR3 sequences, approximately 2.5% of them seen once. This clonotype is labeled medium-sized. What it binds is not known. Study-level points and caveats: Most targeted TRBV signal came from the leukemia cell line cells, not normal T cells.

Germline V gene sequence: CDR1 SQVTM, CDR2 ANQGSEA. CDR3 length: 12 amino acids. V shed 6 bases and J 0 bases; nucleotides not matched to a gene: 0. J is TRBJ1-1 and V is TRBV29-1, with 8 bases lining up with TRBD1. The TCR comes from a human donor in good health. Some clones in this sample may be carry-over from other donors' samples. Sequenced input: healthy donor T cells cultured with leukemia cells. The CDR3 reads CSVTGVNTEAFF. In nucleotides, the CDR3 is TGCAGCGTGACAGGGGTGAACACTGAAGCTTTCTTT.